Detailed here is one T cell receptor beta chain. The source of the sample is a study of blood T cell repertoires in COVID-19. At the level of the study: The United States, Italy and Spain were the sources of the acute and convalescent COVID-19 samples. T cells, B-cell-depleted T cells, or PBMCs supplied cDNA or gDNA.

Methods used by the authors: Amplification from reference gene primers served as the basis for estimated nucleated cell counts. TCRdb's copy holds only in-frame clones and misses some; the assay was immunoSEQ multiplex PCR. V and J calls and clone size are those listed in that table; D and trimming were worked out from the DNA. Of around 90,000 clones in the sample, about 80% were seen once. The specimen sequenced was peripheral blood. This clonotype was sampled from a human donor in a cohort sampled during active COVID-19.

The CDR3, as DNA: TGTGCCAGCAGCCAAGGGGCTAGCGGGAAGAACTACGAGCAGTACTTC. It translates to CASSQGASGKNYEQYF. The chain recombines TRBV4-2 with TRBJ2-7, with 9 bases fitting TRBD2. The CDR3 length is 16 residues. Germline CDR1 and CDR2: LGHNA and YNFKEQ. V trimming: 1 base; J trimming: 3 bases; junction bases outside the gene matches: 7.